This T cell receptor beta chain was retrieved from a study of CD8 T cells in Susac syndrome. This CDR3 has 14 residues. The germline V gene encodes CDR1 SGDLS and CDR2 YYNGEE. Trimming stripped 0 bases from V and 2 bases from J, with 7 bases between. General study points: By the study's own acknowledgment, its TCR sequencing and HLA analysis included relatively few individuals.

Reverse transcription of roughly 0.5 to 1 ug RNA was performed with random hexamers. TCRdb reanalysed the immunoSEQ multiplex PCR reads using MiXCR and keeps one entry per CDR3 protein. This sample has about 150,000 distinct CDR3 sequences, with about 95% found just once. The CD8+ and CD4+ T cells were negatively isolated, with the TEMRA cells enriched by FACS. A remark on this clonotype: Its antigen remains unknown.

The TCR comes from a human donor with multiple sclerosis. The specimen was CD8+ T cells from PBMCs. This chain uses TRBV9 with TRBJ2-3; D gene uncertain. The CDR3 region is CASSVGDNTDTQYF. In DNA, the CDR3 is TGTGCCAGCAGCGTAGGAGACAACACAGATACGCAGTATTTT.